The clone carrying this T cell receptor (beta chain) was counted only a few times. Its antigen is unknown. The sample is drawn from a study of blood T cells in healthy people across ages. Study background: About one barcoded beta molecule per two T cells was captured by template switching.

Per germline, CDR1 DFQATT and CDR2 SNEGSKA (reference sequence). The V segment lost 1 base and the J segment 0 bases; nucleotides outside the gene matches: 6. The CDR3 extends over 16 amino acids. Overall study results and limits: Conclusively comparing naive with antigen-experienced cells was impossible with unsorted PBMCs.

A J-beta primer mix and a sample-barcoded 5' primer were used in a second PCR of roughly 6 to 12 cycles. All samples gave at least 2.5 million CDR3-containing paired-end reads. A single record per CDR3 protein comes from TCRdb applying MiXCR to the 5' RACE reads. The sample has around 790,000 distinct CDR3 sequences, 40% to 50% seen once. Sequenced input: blood. This clonotype originated in a man aged 55-75 years in good health. The chain is built from TRBV20-1 and TRBJ2-7; 10 bases line up with TRBD2. CDR3: CSARGTSGASSYEQYF. As DNA, the CDR3 is TGCAGTGCTAGAGGGACTAGCGGCGCAAGCTCCTACGAGCAGTACTTC.